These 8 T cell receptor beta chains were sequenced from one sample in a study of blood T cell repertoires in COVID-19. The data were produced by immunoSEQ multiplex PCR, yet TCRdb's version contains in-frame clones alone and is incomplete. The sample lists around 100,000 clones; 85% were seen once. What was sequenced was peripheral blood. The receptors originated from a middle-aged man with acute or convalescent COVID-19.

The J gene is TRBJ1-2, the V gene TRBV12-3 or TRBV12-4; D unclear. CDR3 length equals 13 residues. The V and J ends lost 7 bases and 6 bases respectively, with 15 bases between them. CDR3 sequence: CASTPTRTHGYTF. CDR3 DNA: TGTGCCAGCACCCCGACACGAACACATGGCTACACCTTC.

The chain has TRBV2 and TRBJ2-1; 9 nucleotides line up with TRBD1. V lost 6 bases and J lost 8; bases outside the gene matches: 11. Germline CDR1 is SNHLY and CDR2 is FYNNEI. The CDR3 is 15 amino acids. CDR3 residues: CASRAGTGRSDEQFF. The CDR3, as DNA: TGTGCCAGCAGAGCCGGGACAGGGAGGTCGGATGAGCAGTTCTTC.

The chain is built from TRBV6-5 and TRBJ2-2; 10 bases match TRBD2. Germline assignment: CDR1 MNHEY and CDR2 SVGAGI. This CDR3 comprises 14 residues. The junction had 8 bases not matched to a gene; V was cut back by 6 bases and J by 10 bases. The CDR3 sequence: CASRPGTSAKELFF. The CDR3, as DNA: TGTGCCAGCAGGCCCGGGACTAGCGCAAAGGAGCTGTTTTTT.

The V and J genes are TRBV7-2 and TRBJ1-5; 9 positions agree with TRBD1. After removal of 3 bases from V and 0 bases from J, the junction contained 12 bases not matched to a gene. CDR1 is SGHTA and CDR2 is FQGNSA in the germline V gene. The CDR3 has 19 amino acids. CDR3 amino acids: CASSLIGQGLLVSNQPQHF. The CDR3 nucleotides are TGTGCCAGCAGCTTGATAGGACAGGGGCTCCTCGTTAGCAATCAGCCCCAGCATTTT.

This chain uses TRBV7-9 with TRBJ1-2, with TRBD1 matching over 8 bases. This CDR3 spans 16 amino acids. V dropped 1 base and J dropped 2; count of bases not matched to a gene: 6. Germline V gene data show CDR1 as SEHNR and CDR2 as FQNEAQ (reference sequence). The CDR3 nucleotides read TGTGCCAGCAGCTTAGTGACAGGGGCCTTCAACTATGGCTACACCTTC. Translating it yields CASSLVTGAFNYGYTF.

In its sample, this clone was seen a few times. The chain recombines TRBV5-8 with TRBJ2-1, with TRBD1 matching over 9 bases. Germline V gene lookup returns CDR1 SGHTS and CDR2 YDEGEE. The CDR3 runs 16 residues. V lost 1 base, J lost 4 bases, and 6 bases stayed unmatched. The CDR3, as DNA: TGTGCCAGCAGCTTGTTGGGGACAGGGCTTTACAATGAGCAGTTCTTC. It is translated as CASSLLGTGLYNEQFF.

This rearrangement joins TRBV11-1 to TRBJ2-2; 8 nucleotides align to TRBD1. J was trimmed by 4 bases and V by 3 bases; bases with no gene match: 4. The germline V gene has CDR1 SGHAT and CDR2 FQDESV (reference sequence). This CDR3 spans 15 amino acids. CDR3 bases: TGTGCCAGCAGCTTTAGGACAGGGCCCACCGGGGAGCTGTTTTTT. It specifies CASSFRTGPTGELFF.

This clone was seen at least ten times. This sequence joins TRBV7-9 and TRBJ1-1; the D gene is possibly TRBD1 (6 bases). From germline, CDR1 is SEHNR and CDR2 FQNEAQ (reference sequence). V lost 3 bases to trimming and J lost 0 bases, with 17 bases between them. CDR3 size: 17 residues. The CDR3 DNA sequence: TGTGCCAGCAGCTTTACCCCTCGACAGGCGATGAACACTGAAGCTTTCTTT. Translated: CASSFTPRQAMNTEAFF.